These T cell receptor beta chains were read from a single sample in a study of T cell repertoires in cytomegalovirus infection. TCRdb reprocessed the reads with MiXCR, giving one entry per CDR3 protein. This table holds over 150,000 distinct CDR3 sequences, approximately 20% found once. Material for sequencing was PBMCs. The receptors were sampled from a human donor in good health (CMV status not recorded). Some clones in this sample may be carry-over from other donors' samples. The CDR3 runs from the conserved cysteine through the conserved F or W. The D gene is left open where the match is weak. Clone size, where shown, is once, few, many, or a class for clones that have expanded.

TRBD1	TRBV7-2	TRBJ1-5	many	14	TGTGCCAGCAGGCCTACAGGGGGGACTCAGCCCCAGCATTTT	CASRPTGGTQPQHF
TRBD2	TRBV7-8	TRBJ2-5	many	16	TGTGCCAGCAGCCCGCGACTAGCGGGTAACCAAGAGACCCAGTACTTC	CASSPRLAGNQETQYF
NA	TRBV4-1	TRBJ1-4	many	15	TGCGCCAGCAAGAATAGGGGTGCAACTAATGAAAAACTGTTTTTT	CASKNRGATNEKLFF
NA	TRBV7-9	TRBJ2-5	NA	16	TGTGCCAGCAGAAAACCTGGGGGAGGCTCCCGAGAGACCCAGTACTTC	CASRKPGGGSRETQYF
NA	TRBV2	TRBJ2-7	few	13	TGTGCCAGCAGATGGGACGGGGGTGCCGAGCAGTACTTC	CASRWDGGAEQYF
TRBD1	TRBV6-2/TRBV6-3	TRBJ1-2	NA	12	TGTGCCGTCCAGGGGGCCCCGGATGGCTACACCTTC	CAVQGAPDGYTF
NA	TRBV12-3/TRBV12-4	TRBJ2-1	many	15	TGTGCCAGCAGCCCCCCGGGCGTTTTGAACAATGAGCAGTTCTTC	CASSPPGVLNNEQFF
NA	TRBV7-2	TRBJ2-1	NA	14	TGTGCCAGCGCCCCTGGTGGGGCGTCGAATGAGCAGTTCTTC	CASAPGGASNEQFF
NA	TRBV12-3/TRBV12-4	TRBJ1-1	many	14	TGTGCCAGCAGTGAGACGAACAAGTACACTGAAGCTTTCTTT	CASSETNKYTEAFF
TRBD2	TRBV30	TRBJ2-3	NA	15	TGTGCCTGGACTACCGGGACTAGCGTTGCAGATACGCAGTATTTT	CAWTTGTSVADTQYF
NA	TRBV6-5	TRBJ2-5	few	12	TGTGCCAGCATGTCGGCCGGGGAGACCCAGTACTTC	CASMSAGETQYF
TRBD1	TRBV5-1	TRBJ1-2	NA	16	TGCGCCAGCAGCTTGGATCCGGGACAGTGGAACTATGGCTACACCTTC	CASSLDPGQWNYGYTF
NA	TRBV6-4	TRBJ2-3	few	17	TGTGCCAGCAGCGCCGGGACCACCGTCGAAGCCGCAGATACGCAGTATTTT	CASSAGTTVEAADTQYF
NA	TRBV7-2	TRBJ2-1	NA	12	TGTGCCAGCAGCTTAAGCGTTTACGAGCAGTTCTTC	CASSLSVYEQFF
TRBD1	TRBV12-3/TRBV12-4	TRBJ2-7	NA	16	TGTGCCAGCAGTTTGGCATCCGGGACAGGTTCCTACGAGCAGTACTTC	CASSLASGTGSYEQYF
TRBD2	TRBV14	TRBJ2-5	NA	16	TGTGCCAGCAGTCCCGGACTAGCGGGCTTCCAAGAGACCCAGTACTTC	CASSPGLAGFQETQYF
TRBD1	TRBV25-1	TRBJ2-7	NA	14	TGTGCCAGCAGTGGTCGGACAGGGGCCTACGAGCAGTACTTC	CASSGRTGAYEQYF
TRBD1	TRBV27	TRBJ2-2	many	13	TGTGCCAGCAGTCCCCAGGGGGACGGGGAGCTGTTTTTT	CASSPQGDGELFF
TRBD1	TRBV7-2	TRBJ2-2	NA	16	TGTGCCAGCAGGTGGACAGGGGAGGTAATCGGCGGGGAGCTGTTTTTT	CASRWTGEVIGGELFF
TRBD1	TRBV29-1	TRBJ1-6	NA	15	TGCAGCGTTGGAAATCAAACGGGACAGGGGGGACCCCTCCACTTT	CSVGNQTGQGGPLHF
NA	TRBV5-1	TRBJ2-2	few	16	TGCGCCAGCAGCTTGGTCTGGCGCGAGAACACCGGGGAGCTGTTTTTT	CASSLVWRENTGELFF
NA	TRBV19	TRBJ1-2	few	12	TGTGCCAGTAGTCCTAACAACTATGGCTACACCTTC	CASSPNNYGYTF
TRBD1	TRBV11-1	TRBJ1-2	few	14	TGTGCCAGCAGCATCAGACAGGGTCTGGATGGCTACACCTTC	CASSIRQGLDGYTF
TRBD2	TRBV5-4	TRBJ2-5	many	14	TGTGCCAGCAGCCCGACTAGCGGGAGAGAGACCCAGTACTTC	CASSPTSGRETQYF
TRBD2	TRBV5-1	TRBJ2-7	few	15	TGCGCCAGCAGCGGGGGAACTAGCGGGAGGGCCGAGCAGTACTTC	CASSGGTSGRAEQYF
TRBD2	TRBV11-1	TRBJ2-2	few	14	TGTGCCAGCAGCTTTAGCGGGAGAGGCGGGGAGCTGTTTTTT	CASSFSGRGGELFF
TRBD1	TRBV7-3	TRBJ1-2	few	15	TGTGCCAGCAGCCCCGCACCCGGGACAGGGGCTGGCTACACCTTC	CASSPAPGTGAGYTF
NA	TRBV6-6	TRBJ2-2	NA	14	TGTGCCAGCACGAGACAGGAGAACACCGGGGAGCTGTTTTTT	CASTRQENTGELFF
TRBD1	TRBV10-2	TRBJ2-7	NA	14	TGCGCCAGCAGGGCGGGACAGGGGACCTACGAGCAGTACTTC	CASRAGQGTYEQYF
TRBD1	TRBV7-2	TRBJ1-5	many	14	TGTGCCAGCAGCTTAGGACAGGGGTTACAGCCCCAGCATTTT	CASSLGQGLQPQHF
TRBD1	TRBV5-1	TRBJ1-2	NA	13	TGCGCCAGCAGGTATTCAGGGGGCTATGGCTACACCTTC	CASRYSGGYGYTF
NA	TRBV7-2	TRBJ1-2	many	15	TGTGCCAGCGGGAATCGGGGGGACCCTAACTATGGCTACACCTTC	CASGNRGDPNYGYTF
TRBD2	TRBV29-1	TRBJ2-7	many	13	TGCAGCGTTGTCGCGGGAGGAAGCTACGAGCAGTACTTC	CSVVAGGSYEQYF
TRBD2	TRBV7-6	TRBJ2-2	many	17	TGTGCCAGCAGCTTGGGACCTAGCGGGAGACAGACCGGGGAGCTGTTTTTT	CASSLGPSGRQTGELFF
NA	TRBV7-8	TRBJ1-2	NA	14	TGTGCCAGCAGCTTAGCGACAGGCCCTCAAGGCTACACCTTC	CASSLATGPQGYTF
NA	TRBV3-1	TRBJ1-4	few	16	TGTGCCAGCAGCCAATCTCTAAAACTGCGTAATGAAAAACTGTTTTTT	CASSQSLKLRNEKLFF
TRBD1	TRBV2	TRBJ2-7	few	14	TGTGCCAGCAAAGCCGGGGACAGTCCGTACGAGCAGTACTTC	CASKAGDSPYEQYF
TRBD1	TRBV28	TRBJ1-1	few	17	TGTGCCAGCAGTTTGGGGCCGAAACAGGGGGCATGGACTGAAGCTTTCTTT	CASSLGPKQGAWTEAFF
NA	TRBV15	TRBJ2-7	few	17	TGTGCCACCAGCAGAGGCGGCCGCGGACTGTCCTCCTACGAGCAGTACTTC	CATSRGGRGLSSYEQYF
NA	TRBV6-1	TRBJ2-4	NA	13	TGTGCCAGCAGTGAAGGTAGCTGGGACATTCAGTACTTC	CASSEGSWDIQYF
TRBD1	TRBV19	TRBJ1-5	few	14	TGTGCCAGTAGTATGGGACAGAGAAATCAGCCCCAGCATTTT	CASSMGQRNQPQHF
NA	TRBV7-6	TRBJ2-2	many	15	TGTGCCAGCAGCTCCCTTTTAGTCGACACCGGGGAGCTGTTTTTT	CASSSLLVDTGELFF
NA	TRBV10-3	TRBJ2-2	NA	12	TGTGCCACCGCGGGCGGTCCCGGGGAGCTGTTTTTT	CATAGGPGELFF
TRBD1	TRBV5-4	TRBJ2-1	NA	14	TGTGCCAGCAGCTTCGGACAGGGACTGAATGAGCAGTTCTTC	CASSFGQGLNEQFF
NA	TRBV6-1	TRBJ1-5	NA	19	TGTGCCAACTTTCTAGCACCCCTCTATAGACAGGATAGCAATCAGCCCCAGCATTTT	CANFLAPLYRQDSNQPQHF
TRBD2	TRBV12-3/TRBV12-4	TRBJ2-5	few	14	TGTGCCAGCAGTTTTTTAGCGGGATCTGAGACCCAGTACTTC	CASSFLAGSETQYF
TRBD2	TRBV29-1	TRBJ2-1	NA	14	TGCAGCGCCGAGGGACTAGCGGGAGTCGGAGAGCAGTTCTTC	CSAEGLAGVGEQFF
NA	TRBV3-1	TRBJ2-1	NA	16	TGTGCCAGCAGCCAAGAGGGCAGGGGCTCCTACAATGAGCAGTTCTTC	CASSQEGRGSYNEQFF
TRBD2	TRBV27	TRBJ2-7	NA	17	TGTGCCAGCAGTTTGTTCACTAGCGGGAGGCACTCCTACGAGCAGTACTTC	CASSLFTSGRHSYEQYF
NA	TRBV7-8	TRBJ2-1	medium-sized	14	TGTGCCAGCAGCTCCCGGGACCTCTACAATGAGCAGTTCTTC	CASSSRDLYNEQFF
NA	TRBV19	TRBJ2-5	many	12	TGTGCCAGTAGTATAGATGGCGGGACCCAGTACTTC	CASSIDGGTQYF
NA	TRBV6-5	TRBJ1-5	NA	13	TGTGCCAGCAGGCAGGGAGCAGGTCAGCCCCAGCATTTT	CASRQGAGQPQHF